The TCR beta chain under discussion was sequenced for a study of T-cell memory formation after mild COVID-19. Findings of the study overall: Second-wave clones peaking on day 37 lacked confirmed SARS-CoV-2 specificity. Clones shrinking from day 15 to 85 showed even CD4/CD8 mixes; later expanders tilted CD4+. Contracting CD4+ clones were located mainly in CM and EM, and CD8+ clones in EMRA.

Amplification by 5'RACE using constant-segment primers produced TCR alpha and TCR beta cDNA libraries that carried sample barcodes and UMIs. TCRdb analysed the 5' RACE reads with MiXCR anew, one entry per CDR3 protein. Of 150,000 to 200,000 distinct CDR3 sequences in the sample, under 20% were seen once. This CDR3 comprises 13 residues. CDR1 MNHNS and CDR2 SASEGT come from the germline V gene. The V gene lost 1 base and the J gene lost 0 bases, with 3 bases spanning the gap. This clonotype was picked up a small number of times. What it binds is unknown. This chain links TRBV6-1 with TRBJ1-1; D is unclear. Sequences were obtained from PBMCs or a T cell subset sorted from them (not recorded which). The TCR comes from an adult woman who had mild COVID-19 (a few samples of this study predate the infection). Cell type and time point are not known. The CDR3 loop reads CASSEVMNTEAFF. CDR3 nucleotides: TGTGCCAGCAGTGAAGTAATGAACACTGAAGCTTTCTTT.